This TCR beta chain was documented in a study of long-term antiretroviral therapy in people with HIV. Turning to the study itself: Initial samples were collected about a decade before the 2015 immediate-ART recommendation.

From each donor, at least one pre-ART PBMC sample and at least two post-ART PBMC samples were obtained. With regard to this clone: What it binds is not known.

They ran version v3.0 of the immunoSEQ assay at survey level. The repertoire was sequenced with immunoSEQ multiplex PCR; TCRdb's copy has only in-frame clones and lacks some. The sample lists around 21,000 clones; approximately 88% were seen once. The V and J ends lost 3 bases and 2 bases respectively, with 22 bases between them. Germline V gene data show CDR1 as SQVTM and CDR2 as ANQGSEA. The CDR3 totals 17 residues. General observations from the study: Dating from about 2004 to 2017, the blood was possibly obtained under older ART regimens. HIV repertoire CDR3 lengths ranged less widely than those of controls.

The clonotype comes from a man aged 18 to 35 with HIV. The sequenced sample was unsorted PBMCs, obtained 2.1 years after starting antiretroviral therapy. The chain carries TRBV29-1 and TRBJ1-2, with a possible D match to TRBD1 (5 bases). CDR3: CSVEGDLPSEANYGYTF. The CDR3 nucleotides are TGCAGCGTTGAGGGGGATTTGCCGAGTGAGGCCAACTATGGCTACACCTTC.